Listed below are T cell receptor beta chains from one sample, sequenced in a study of patients and donors after allogeneic stem cell transplantation. TCRdb re-derived calls from the RT-PCR reads in MiXCR, one entry per CDR3 protein. The profile shows some 960,000 distinct CDR3 sequences, approximately 18% of them singletons. Sequenced sample: blood, either unsorted or a sorted T cell fraction (not recorded which). All receptors derive from a human donor who was either an allogeneic HSCT recipient or a stem cell or donor lymphocyte infusion donor (not recorded which). It is not recorded whose cells these are; they may come from a transplant donor. The CDR3 runs from the conserved cysteine through the conserved F or W. The D gene is left open where the match is weak. Where a row states a size, it is once, few, many or the class of an expanded clone; other rows omit it.

j_call	v_call	d_call	clone_size	cdr3_aa	cdr3_nt
TRBJ2-6	TRBV11-2	-	few	CASNTGYSGANVLTF	TGTGCCAGCAACACAGGGTACTCTGGGGCCAACGTCCTGACTTTC
TRBJ2-3	TRBV13	-	few	CASSLRARASASTDTQYF	TGTGCCAGCAGCTTAAGAGCGAGGGCTAGCGCAAGCACAGATACGCAGTATTTT
TRBJ1-3	TRBV6-5	-	-	CASSYLGVGNTIYF	TGTGCCAGCAGTTACCTAGGGGTTGGGAACACCATATATTTT
TRBJ2-3	TRBV4-1	-	-	CASSHQGTLKDTQYF	TGCGCCAGCAGCCACCAAGGGACTTTGAAGGATACGCAGTATTTT
TRBJ1-3	TRBV30	-	-	CAWSVRSSGNTIYF	TGTGCCTGGAGTGTAAGAAGCTCTGGAAACACCATATATTTT
TRBJ2-7	TRBV10-3	-	few	CAISRTDYEQYF	TGTGCCATCAGTAGGACCGATTACGAGCAGTACTTC
TRBJ2-3	TRBV20-1	-	few	CSASLGIGSTDTQYF	TGCAGTGCTAGTTTGGGGATAGGGAGCACAGATACGCAGTATTTT
TRBJ2-3	TRBV20-1	-	-	CSAPGEHTDTQYF	TGCAGTGCTCCGGGGGAACACACAGATACGCAGTATTTT
TRBJ1-3	TRBV12-3/TRBV12-4	-	-	CASNLRAATAGNTIYF	TGTGCCAGCAACCTTCGGGCAGCAACCGCTGGAAACACCATATATTTT
TRBJ2-7	TRBV18	TRBD1	-	CASSPAPKSGQIYEQYF	TGTGCCAGCTCACCAGCGCCTAAATCGGGACAGATCTACGAGCAGTACTTC
TRBJ2-1	TRBV4-1	-	few	CASSQEGPNEQFF	TGCGCCAGCAGCCAAGAAGGACCCAATGAGCAGTTCTTC
TRBJ2-7	TRBV6-5	TRBD2	few	CASGREESEQYF	TGTGCCTCCGGGCGGGAGGAATCCGAGCAGTACTTC
TRBJ2-7	TRBV19	-	-	CASSITWGVKEQYF	TGTGCCAGTAGTATAACGTGGGGGGTTAAGGAGCAGTACTTC
TRBJ2-7	TRBV4-2	-	few	CASSHRDKYEQYF	TGTGCCAGCAGCCACAGGGACAAGTACGAGCAGTACTTC
TRBJ2-1	TRBV24-1	TRBD1	many	CATSDFGGQGAYNEQFF	TGTGCCACCAGTGATTTTGGGGGACAGGGAGCCTACAATGAGCAGTTCTTC
TRBJ2-5	TRBV5-1	TRBD2	many	CASSLAGNQETQYF	TGTGCCAGCAGCTTAGCGGGGAACCAAGAGACCCAGTACTTC
TRBJ1-1	TRBV5-1	TRBD1	few	CASLGTAEAFF	TGCGCCAGCCTCGGGACAGCCGAAGCTTTCTTT
TRBJ1-1	TRBV5-1	TRBD1	few	CASSLRGRRDTEAFF	TGCGCCAGCAGCCTGAGGGGGCGCAGGGACACTGAAGCTTTCTTT
TRBJ1-5	TRBV20-1	-	-	CSVNQRGGNQPQHF	TGCAGTGTTAATCAAAGGGGAGGCAATCAGCCCCAGCATTTT
TRBJ2-2	TRBV20-1	TRBD2	-	CSATLRTSGGTGELFF	TGCAGTGCTACTCTGAGGACTAGCGGGGGTACCGGGGAGCTGTTTTTT
TRBJ2-5	TRBV11-2	-	-	CASCLGTLIETQYF	TGTGCCAGCTGCCTGGGGACGTTGATAGAGACCCAGTACTTC
TRBJ1-4	TRBV20-1	-	-	CSAPHTSTNEKLFF	TGCAGTGCCCCTCACACGTCAACTAATGAAAAACTGTTTTTT
TRBJ1-6	TRBV5-6	-	-	CASSPSGRGNDSPLHF	TGTGCCAGCAGCCCGAGCGGCCGGGGGAACGATTCACCCCTCCACTTT
TRBJ1-2	TRBV12-3/TRBV12-4	-	-	CASSFRKDGYTF	TGTGCCAGCAGTTTTAGGAAAGATGGCTACACCTTC
TRBJ1-5	TRBV6-1	TRBD1	-	CASSVSGDSNQPQHF	TGTGCCAGCAGTGTAAGTGGGGACAGTAATCAGCCCCAGCATTTT
TRBJ2-7	TRBV4-1	-	once	CASSPYRDGGHEQYF	TGCGCCAGCAGCCCGTATCGGGACGGAGGACACGAGCAGTACTTC
TRBJ2-1	TRBV4-3	-	few	CASSQVLRGAYYNEQFF	TGCGCCAGCAGCCAAGTTTTACGGGGGGCCTACTACAATGAGCAGTTCTTC
TRBJ2-7	TRBV27	TRBD2	-	CASSPGLARYSERYF	TGTGCCAGCAGTCCCGGACTAGCGCGCTACTCCGAGCGGTACTTC
TRBJ2-1	TRBV20-1	TRBD2	few	CSALPTSGRAFEQFF	TGCAGTGCCTTACCCACTAGCGGGAGGGCCTTTGAGCAGTTCTTC
TRBJ2-7	TRBV20-1	-	few	CSAPRTGYEQYF	TGCAGTGCCCCTCGGACCGGTTACGAGCAGTACTTC
TRBJ2-1	TRBV28	-	few	CASSPRGPLFF	TGTGCCAGCAGCCCCCGGGGACCATTGTTCTTC
TRBJ1-4	TRBV7-2	-	-	CASSLDGRNEKLFF	TGTGCCAGCAGCTTAGACGGAAGAAATGAAAAACTGTTTTTT
TRBJ1-1	TRBV5-1	-	-	CASNLGEDTEAFF	TGCGCCAGCAACCTTGGCGAGGACACTGAAGCTTTCTTT
TRBJ1-2	TRBV12-3/TRBV12-4	-	many	CASSITGYYTF	TGTGCCAGCAGTATAACAGGGTACTACACCTTC
TRBJ2-1	TRBV20-1	-	-	CSALDPVDNEQFF	TGCAGTGCCCTTGACCCTGTGGACAATGAGCAGTTCTTC
TRBJ2-1	TRBV6-1	TRBD1	-	CASRNGQGANEQFF	TGTGCCAGCAGAAATGGACAGGGGGCGAACGAGCAGTTCTTC
TRBJ2-5	TRBV28	-	few	CASSPTLPRETQYF	TGTGCCAGCAGCCCCACCCTCCCAAGAGAGACCCAGTACTTC
TRBJ2-2	TRBV6-5	-	few	CASSFRPLDLGELFF	TGTGCCAGCAGTTTCCGGCCACTAGATCTCGGGGAGCTGTTTTTT
TRBJ2-7	TRBV15	-	-	CAASREGGSYEQYF	TGTGCCGCCAGCAGAGAAGGCGGATCCTACGAGCAGTACTTC
TRBJ2-5	TRBV12-3/TRBV12-4	-	many	CASIPGPQAPFGETQYF	TGTGCCAGCATCCCGGGACCCCAAGCTCCCTTTGGAGAGACCCAGTACTTC
TRBJ2-3	TRBV6-1	-	few	CASSGAGLGDTQYF	TGTGCCAGCAGTGGTGCGGGCTTGGGGGATACGCAGTATTTT
TRBJ2-2	TRBV12-3/TRBV12-4	-	-	CASSRLGAAGELFF	TGTGCCAGCAGTCGGCTTGGGGCAGCCGGGGAGCTGTTTTTT
TRBJ1-5	TRBV12-1	-	few	CASSTLRGTGGLGNQPQHF	TGTGCCAGCAGCACTCTCAGGGGGACAGGGGGCTTAGGCAATCAGCCCCAGCATTTT
TRBJ2-6	TRBV20-1	TRBD2	-	CSARSQLAGFSGANVLTF	TGCAGTGCTAGATCCCAACTAGCGGGGTTCTCTGGGGCCAACGTCCTGACTTTC
TRBJ2-7	TRBV7-9	-	few	CASSFPGPEQYF	TGTGCCAGCAGCTTTCCCGGGCCCGAGCAGTACTTC
TRBJ2-3	TRBV2	-	few	CASSADSSVADTQYF	TGTGCCAGCAGTGCGGACAGCAGTGTCGCAGATACGCAGTATTTT
TRBJ1-1	TRBV5-1	-	-	CASSLAAERNTEAFF	TGCGCCAGCAGCTTGGCGGCAGAGAGGAACACTGAAGCTTTCTTT
TRBJ1-2	TRBV12-3/TRBV12-4	TRBD1	-	CASSQGAGGGYTF	TGTGCCAGCAGTCAGGGGGCAGGGGGGGGCTACACCTTC
TRBJ2-3	TRBV6-5	-	-	CASSPPTQYF	TGTGCCAGCAGCCCGCCGACGCAGTATTTT
TRBJ1-1	TRBV6-2/TRBV6-3	-	-	CASSLPPGPELEAFF	TGTGCCAGCAGTCTACCTCCGGGGCCCGAGCTTGAAGCTTTCTTT
TRBJ1-3	TRBV15	-	few	CAPGGAAGNTIYF	TGTGCCCCAGGAGGGGCCGCTGGAAACACCATATATTTT
TRBJ1-1	TRBV20-1	-	few	CSAVLSRGTSEAFF	TGCAGTGCCGTCCTGAGCAGGGGTACATCTGAAGCTTTCTTT
TRBJ2-7	TRBV6-6	-	-	CASRGAPMGEQYF	TGTGCCAGCAGGGGGGCCCCGATGGGGGAGCAGTACTTC